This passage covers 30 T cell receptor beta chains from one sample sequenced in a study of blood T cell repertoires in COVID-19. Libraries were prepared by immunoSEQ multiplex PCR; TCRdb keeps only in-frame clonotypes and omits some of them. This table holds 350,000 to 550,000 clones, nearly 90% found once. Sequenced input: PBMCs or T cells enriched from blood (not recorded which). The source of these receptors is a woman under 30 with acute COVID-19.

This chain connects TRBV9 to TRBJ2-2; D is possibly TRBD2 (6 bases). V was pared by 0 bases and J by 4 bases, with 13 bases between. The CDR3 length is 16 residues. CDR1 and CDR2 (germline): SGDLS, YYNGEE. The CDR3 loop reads CASSVDPQGGTGELFF. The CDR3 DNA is TGTGCCAGCAGCGTAGACCCCCAGGGAGGCACCGGGGAGCTGTTTTTT.

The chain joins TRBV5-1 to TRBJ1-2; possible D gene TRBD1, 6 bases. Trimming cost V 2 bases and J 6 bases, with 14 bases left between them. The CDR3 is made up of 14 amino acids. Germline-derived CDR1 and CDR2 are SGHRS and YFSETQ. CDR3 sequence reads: CASSFSGAGDGYTF. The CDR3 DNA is TGCGCCAGCAGCTTCTCCGGGGCAGGGGATGGCTACACCTTC.

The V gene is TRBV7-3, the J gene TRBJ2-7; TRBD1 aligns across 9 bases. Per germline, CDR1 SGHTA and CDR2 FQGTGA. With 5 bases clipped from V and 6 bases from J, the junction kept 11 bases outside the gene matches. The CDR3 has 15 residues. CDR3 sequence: CASSGPDRGSLEQYF. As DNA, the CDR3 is TGTGCCAGCAGCGGTCCGGACAGGGGTTCTCTCGAGCAGTACTTC.

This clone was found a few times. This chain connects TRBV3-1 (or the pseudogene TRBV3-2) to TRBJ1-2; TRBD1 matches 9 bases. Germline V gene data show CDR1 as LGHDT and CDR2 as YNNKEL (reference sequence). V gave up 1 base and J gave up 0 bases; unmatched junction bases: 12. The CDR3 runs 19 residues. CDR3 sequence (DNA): TGTGCCAGCAGCCAAGTCGTGGGACAGGGTCTAGGGGCTAACTATGGCTACACCTTC. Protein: CASSQVVGQGLGANYGYTF.

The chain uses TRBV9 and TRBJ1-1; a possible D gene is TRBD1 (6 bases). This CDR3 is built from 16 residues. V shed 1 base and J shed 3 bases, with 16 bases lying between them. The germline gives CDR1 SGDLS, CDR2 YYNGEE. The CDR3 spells CASSVSPGGADTEAFF. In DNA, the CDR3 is TGTGCCAGCAGCGTATCGCCGGGGGGCGCCGACACTGAAGCTTTCTTT.

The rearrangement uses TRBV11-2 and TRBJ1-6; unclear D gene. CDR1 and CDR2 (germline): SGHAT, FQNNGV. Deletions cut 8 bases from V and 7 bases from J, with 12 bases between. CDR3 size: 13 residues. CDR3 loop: CASGEGANSPLHF. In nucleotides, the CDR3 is TGTGCCAGCGGGGAGGGAGCCAATTCACCCCTCCACTTT.

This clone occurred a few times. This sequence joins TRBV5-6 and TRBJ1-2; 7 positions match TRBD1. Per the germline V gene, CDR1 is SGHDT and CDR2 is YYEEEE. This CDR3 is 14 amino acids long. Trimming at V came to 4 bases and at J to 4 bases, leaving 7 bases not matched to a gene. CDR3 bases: TGTGCCAGCAGCGGAGGGACAGAATTCTATGGCTACACCTTC. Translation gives CASSGGTEFYGYTF.

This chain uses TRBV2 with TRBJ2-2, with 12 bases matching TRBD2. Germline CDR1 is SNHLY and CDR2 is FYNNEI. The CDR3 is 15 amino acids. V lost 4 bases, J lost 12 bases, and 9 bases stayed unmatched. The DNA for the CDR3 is TGTGCCAGCAGTGCTAGCGGGGGGGCCAGGCTTAAGCTGTTTTTT. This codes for CASSASGGARLKLFF.

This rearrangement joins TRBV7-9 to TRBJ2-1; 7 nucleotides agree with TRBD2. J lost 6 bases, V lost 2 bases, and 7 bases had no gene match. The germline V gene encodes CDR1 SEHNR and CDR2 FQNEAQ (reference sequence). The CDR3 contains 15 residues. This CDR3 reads CASSLTGLGSNEQFF. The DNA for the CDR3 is TGTGCCAGCAGCTTAACTGGACTAGGGTCCAATGAGCAGTTCTTC.

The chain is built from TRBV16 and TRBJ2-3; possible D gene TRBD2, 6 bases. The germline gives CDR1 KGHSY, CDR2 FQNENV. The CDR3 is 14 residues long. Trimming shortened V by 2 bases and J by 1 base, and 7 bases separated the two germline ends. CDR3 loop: CASSQVAGTDTQYF. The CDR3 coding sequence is TGTGCCAGCAGCCAAGTAGCGGGCACAGATACGCAGTATTTT.

The CDR3: CASRSGLKEQYF. CDR3 nucleotides: TGTGCAAGTCGCTCAGGGTTGAAAGAGCAGTACTTC. The chain is built from TRBV12-2 and TRBJ2-7; TRBD1 is taken as the D call from the table, unchecked against the DNA. TRBV12-2 has pseudogene status. This CDR3 is built from 12 residues.

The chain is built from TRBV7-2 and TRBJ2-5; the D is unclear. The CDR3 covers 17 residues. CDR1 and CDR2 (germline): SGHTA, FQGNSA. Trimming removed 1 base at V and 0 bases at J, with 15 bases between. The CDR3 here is CASSLVGETSYQETQYF. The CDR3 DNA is TGTGCCAGCAGCTTAGTGGGCGAGACATCGTACCAAGAGACCCAGTACTTC.

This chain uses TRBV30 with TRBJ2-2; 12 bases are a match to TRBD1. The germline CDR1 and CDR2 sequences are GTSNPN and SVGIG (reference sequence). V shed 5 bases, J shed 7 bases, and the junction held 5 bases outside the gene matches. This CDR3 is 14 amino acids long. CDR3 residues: CAWEGQGAGGELFF. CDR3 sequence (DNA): TGTGCCTGGGAGGGACAGGGGGCAGGCGGGGAGCTGTTTTTT.

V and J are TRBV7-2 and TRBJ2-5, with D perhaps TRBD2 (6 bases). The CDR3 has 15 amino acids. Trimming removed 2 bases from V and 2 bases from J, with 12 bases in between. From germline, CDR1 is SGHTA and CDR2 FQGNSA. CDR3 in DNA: TGTGCCAGCAGCTTATGGACGGGAGCGCAAGAGACCCAGTACTTC. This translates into CASSLWTGAQETQYF.

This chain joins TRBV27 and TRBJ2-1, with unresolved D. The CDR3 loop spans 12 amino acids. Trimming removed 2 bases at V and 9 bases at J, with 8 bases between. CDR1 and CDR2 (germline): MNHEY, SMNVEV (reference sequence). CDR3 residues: CASSLPFGEQFF. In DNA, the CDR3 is TGTGCCAGCAGTTTACCCTTCGGTGAGCAGTTCTTC.

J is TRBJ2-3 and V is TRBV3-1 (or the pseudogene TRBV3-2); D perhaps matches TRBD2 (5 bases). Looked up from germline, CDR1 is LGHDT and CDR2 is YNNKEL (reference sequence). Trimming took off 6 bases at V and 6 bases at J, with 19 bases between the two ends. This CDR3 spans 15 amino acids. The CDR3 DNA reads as TGTGCCAGCAGAGCGGCGGACGTTTTCCCGGATACGCAGTATTTT. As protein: CASRAADVFPDTQYF.

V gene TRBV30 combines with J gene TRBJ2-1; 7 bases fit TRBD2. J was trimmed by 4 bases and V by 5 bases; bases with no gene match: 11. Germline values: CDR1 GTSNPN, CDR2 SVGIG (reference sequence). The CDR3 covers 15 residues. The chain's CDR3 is CAWGPPGLQYNEQFF. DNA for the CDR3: TGTGCCTGGGGACCCCCGGGACTACAGTACAATGAGCAGTTCTTC.

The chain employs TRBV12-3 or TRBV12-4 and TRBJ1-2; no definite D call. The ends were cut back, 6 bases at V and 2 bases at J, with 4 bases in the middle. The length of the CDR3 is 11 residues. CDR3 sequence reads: CASRRNYGYTF. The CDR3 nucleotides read TGTGCCAGCAGGAGGAACTATGGCTACACCTTC.

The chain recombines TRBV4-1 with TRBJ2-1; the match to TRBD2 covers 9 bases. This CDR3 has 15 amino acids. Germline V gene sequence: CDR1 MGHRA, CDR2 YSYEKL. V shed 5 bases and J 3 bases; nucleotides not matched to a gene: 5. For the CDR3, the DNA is TGCGCCAGCAGCGCCCAGACTAGCGGCTACAATGAGCAGTTCTTC. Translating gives CASSAQTSGYNEQFF.

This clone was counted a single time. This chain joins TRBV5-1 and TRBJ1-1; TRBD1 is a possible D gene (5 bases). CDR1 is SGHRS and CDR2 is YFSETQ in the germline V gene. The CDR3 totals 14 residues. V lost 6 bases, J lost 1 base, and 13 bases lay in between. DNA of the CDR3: TGCGCCAGCAAAAGATCGGACAAGAACACTGAAGCTTTCTTT. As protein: CASKRSDKNTEAFF.

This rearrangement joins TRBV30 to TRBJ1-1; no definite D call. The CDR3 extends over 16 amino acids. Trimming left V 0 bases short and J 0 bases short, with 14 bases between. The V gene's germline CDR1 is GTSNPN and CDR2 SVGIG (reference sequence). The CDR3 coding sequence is TGTGCCTGGAGTGTACAGCAAAGGATCATGAACACTGAAGCTTTCTTT. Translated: CAWSVQQRIMNTEAFF.

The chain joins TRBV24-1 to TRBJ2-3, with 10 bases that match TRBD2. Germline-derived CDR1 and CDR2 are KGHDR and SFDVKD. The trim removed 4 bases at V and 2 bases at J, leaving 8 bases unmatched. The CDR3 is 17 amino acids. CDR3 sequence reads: CATSDRTSGADTDTQYF. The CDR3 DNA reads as TGTGCCACCAGTGACCGAACTAGCGGGGCAGACACAGATACGCAGTATTTT.

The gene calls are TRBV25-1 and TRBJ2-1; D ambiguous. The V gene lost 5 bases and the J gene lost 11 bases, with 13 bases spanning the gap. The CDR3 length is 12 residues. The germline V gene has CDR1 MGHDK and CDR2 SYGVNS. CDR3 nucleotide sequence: TGTGCCAGCAGTTTCGACTGGAGTAAGCAGTTCTTC. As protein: CASSFDWSKQFF.

CDR3 nucleotide sequence: TGTGCCAGCAGTTCCAGCGGTAGCAATCAGCCCCAGCATTTT. Translated: CASSSSGSNQPQHF. V and J are TRBV6-5 and TRBJ1-5; D gene unclear. The CDR3 is 14 residues long. Germline lookup yields CDR1 MNHEY and CDR2 SVGAGI. V lost 4 bases and J 0 bases, leaving 7 bases between the germline ends.

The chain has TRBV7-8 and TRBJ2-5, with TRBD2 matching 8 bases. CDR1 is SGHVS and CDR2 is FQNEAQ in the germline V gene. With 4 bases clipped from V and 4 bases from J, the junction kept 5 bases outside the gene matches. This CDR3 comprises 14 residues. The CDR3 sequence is CASSSTLAGETQYF. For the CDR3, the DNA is TGTGCCAGCAGCTCCACCCTAGCGGGAGAGACCCAGTACTTC.

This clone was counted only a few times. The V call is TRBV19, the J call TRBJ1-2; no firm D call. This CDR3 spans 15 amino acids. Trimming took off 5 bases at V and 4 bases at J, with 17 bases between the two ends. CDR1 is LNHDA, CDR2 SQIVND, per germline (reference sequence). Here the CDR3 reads CASSGTFSRSYGYTF. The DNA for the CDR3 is TGTGCCAGTAGTGGAACCTTTTCCCGGAGCTATGGCTACACCTTC.

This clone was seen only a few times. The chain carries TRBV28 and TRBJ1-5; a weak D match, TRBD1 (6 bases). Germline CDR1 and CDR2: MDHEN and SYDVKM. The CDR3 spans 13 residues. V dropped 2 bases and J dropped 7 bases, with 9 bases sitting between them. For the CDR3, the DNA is TGTGCCAGCAGTTTACAGGGGATCCAGCCCCAGCATTTT. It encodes CASSLQGIQPQHF.

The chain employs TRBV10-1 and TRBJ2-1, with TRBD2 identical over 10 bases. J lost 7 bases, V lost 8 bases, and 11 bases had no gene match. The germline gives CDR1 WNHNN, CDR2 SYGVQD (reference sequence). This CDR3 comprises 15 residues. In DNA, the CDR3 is TGCGCCAGCTCGGCTAGCGGGAGTTTTATGAATGAGCAGTTCTTC. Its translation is CASSASGSFMNEQFF.

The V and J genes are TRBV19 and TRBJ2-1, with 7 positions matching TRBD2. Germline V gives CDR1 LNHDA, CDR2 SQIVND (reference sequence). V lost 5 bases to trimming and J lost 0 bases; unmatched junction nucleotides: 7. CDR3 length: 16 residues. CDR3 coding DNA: TGTGCCAGTAGTTGGGGGGGAGGGGCCTCCTACAATGAGCAGTTCTTC. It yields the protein CASSWGGGASYNEQFF.

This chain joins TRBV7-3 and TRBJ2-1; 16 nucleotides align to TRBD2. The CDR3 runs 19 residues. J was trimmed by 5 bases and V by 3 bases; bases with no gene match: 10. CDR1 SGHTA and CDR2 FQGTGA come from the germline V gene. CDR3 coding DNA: TGTGCCAGCAGCTTGGCCGGGACTAGCGGGGGGGCTCGGGACAATGAGCAGTTCTTC. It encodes CASSLAGTSGGARDNEQFF.